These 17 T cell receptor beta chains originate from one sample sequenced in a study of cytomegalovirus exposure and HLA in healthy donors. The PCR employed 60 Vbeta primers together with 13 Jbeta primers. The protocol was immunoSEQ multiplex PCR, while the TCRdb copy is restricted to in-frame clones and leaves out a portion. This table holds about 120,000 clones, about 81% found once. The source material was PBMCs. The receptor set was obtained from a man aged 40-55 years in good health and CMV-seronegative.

The CDR3 DNA sequence: TGTGCCAGCAGTTTAGGACAGGGCTATGGCTACACCTTC. Translated: CASSLGQGYGYTF. The V gene is TRBV27, the J gene TRBJ1-2; 8 nucleotides align to TRBD1. The V segment lost 2 bases and the J segment 4 bases; nucleotides outside the gene matches: 0. CDR3 size: 13 residues. CDR1 is MNHEY and CDR2 is SMNVEV in the germline V gene (reference sequence).

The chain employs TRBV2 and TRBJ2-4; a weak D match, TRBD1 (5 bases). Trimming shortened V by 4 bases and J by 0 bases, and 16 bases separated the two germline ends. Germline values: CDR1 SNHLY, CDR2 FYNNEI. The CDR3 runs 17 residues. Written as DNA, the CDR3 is TGTGCCAGCAGTGTGGACCGAGGTCAGGGAGCCAAAAACATTCAGTACTTC. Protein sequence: CASSVDRGQGAKNIQYF.

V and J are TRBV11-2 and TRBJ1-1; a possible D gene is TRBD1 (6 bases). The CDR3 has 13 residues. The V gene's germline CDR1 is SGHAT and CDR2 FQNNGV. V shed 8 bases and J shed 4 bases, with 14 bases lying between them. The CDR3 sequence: CASQSLGATEAFF. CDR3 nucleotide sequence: TGTGCCAGCCAGTCATTGGGGGCCACTGAAGCTTTCTTT.

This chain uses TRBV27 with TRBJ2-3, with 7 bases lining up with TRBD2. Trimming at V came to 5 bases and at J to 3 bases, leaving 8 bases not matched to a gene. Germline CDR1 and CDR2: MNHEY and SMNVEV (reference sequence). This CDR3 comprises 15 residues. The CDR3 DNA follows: TGTGCCAGCAGTCGAACGGGAGGAGGGACAGATACGCAGTATTTT. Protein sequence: CASSRTGGGTDTQYF.

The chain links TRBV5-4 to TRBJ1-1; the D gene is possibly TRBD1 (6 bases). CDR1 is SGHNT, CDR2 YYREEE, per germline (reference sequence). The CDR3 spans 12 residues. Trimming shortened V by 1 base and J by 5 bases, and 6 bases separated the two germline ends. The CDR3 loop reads CASSLQGTEAFF. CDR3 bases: TGTGCCAGCAGCTTGCAGGGGACTGAAGCTTTCTTT. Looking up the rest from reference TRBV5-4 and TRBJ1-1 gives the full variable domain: ETGVTQSPTHLIKTRGQQVTLRCSSQSGHNTVSWYQQALGQGPQFIFQYYREEENGRGNFPPRFSGLQFPNYSSELNVNALELDDSALYLCASSLQGTEAFFGQGTRLTVV.

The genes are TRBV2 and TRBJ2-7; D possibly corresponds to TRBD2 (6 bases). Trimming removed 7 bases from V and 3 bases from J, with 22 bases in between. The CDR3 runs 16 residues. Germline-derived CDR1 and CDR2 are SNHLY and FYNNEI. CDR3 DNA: TGTGCCAGCACCGCCACCACGGGGGAACTTTACTACGAGCAGTACTTC. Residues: CASTATTGELYYEQYF.

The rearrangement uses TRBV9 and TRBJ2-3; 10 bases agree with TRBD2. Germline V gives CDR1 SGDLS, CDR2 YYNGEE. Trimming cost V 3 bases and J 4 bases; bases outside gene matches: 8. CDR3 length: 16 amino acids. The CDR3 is CASSATSLAGADTQYF. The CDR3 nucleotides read TGTGCCAGCAGCGCAACGAGTCTAGCGGGAGCAGATACGCAGTATTTT.

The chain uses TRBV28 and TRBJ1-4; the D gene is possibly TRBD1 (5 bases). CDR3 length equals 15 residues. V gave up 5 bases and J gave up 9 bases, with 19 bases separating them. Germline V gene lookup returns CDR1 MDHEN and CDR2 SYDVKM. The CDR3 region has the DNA TGTGCCAGCAGTCCCCTCGGGGGGAGGGATAAAAAACTGTTTTTT. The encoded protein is CASSPLGGRDKKLFF.

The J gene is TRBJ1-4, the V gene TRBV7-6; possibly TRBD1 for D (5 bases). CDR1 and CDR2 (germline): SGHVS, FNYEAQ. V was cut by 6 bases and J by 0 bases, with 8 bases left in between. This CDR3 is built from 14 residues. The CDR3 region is CASSPTATNEKLFF. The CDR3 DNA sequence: TGTGCCAGCAGTCCGACAGCAACTAATGAAAAACTGTTTTTT.

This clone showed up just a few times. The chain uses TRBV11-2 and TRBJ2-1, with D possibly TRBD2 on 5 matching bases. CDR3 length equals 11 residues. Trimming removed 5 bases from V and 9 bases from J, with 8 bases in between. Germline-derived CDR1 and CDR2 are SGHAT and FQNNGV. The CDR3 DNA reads TGTGCCAGCAGCGGAGGCGTTGAGCAGTTCTTC. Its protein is CASSGGVEQFF.

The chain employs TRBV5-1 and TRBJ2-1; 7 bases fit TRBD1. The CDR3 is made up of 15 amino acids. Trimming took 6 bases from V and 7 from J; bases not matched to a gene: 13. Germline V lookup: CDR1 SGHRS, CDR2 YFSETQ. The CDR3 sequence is CASIPTSGTANEQFF. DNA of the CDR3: TGCGCCAGCATACCGACCTCCGGGACAGCTAATGAGCAGTTCTTC.

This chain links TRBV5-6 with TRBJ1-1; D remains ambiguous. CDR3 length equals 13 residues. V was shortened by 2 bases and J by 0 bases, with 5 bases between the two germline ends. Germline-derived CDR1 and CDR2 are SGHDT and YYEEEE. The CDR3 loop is CASSFFMNTEAFF. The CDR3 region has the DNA TGTGCCAGCAGCTTTTTTATGAACACTGAAGCTTTCTTT.

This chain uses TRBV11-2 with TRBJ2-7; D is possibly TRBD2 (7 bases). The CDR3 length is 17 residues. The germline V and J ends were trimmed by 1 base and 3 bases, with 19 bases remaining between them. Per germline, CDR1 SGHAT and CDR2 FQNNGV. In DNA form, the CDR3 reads TGTGCCAGCAGCTTAGTAAGGGGGGGGAGTACTCGCTACGAGCAGTACTTC. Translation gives CASSLVRGGSTRYEQYF.

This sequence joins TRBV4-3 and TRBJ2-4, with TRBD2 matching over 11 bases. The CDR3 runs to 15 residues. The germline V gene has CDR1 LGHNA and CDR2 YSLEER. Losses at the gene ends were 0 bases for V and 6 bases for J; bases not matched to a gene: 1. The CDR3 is CASSQDTSGRNIQYF. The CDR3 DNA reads TGCGCCAGCAGCCAAGATACTAGCGGGAGAAACATTCAGTACTTC.

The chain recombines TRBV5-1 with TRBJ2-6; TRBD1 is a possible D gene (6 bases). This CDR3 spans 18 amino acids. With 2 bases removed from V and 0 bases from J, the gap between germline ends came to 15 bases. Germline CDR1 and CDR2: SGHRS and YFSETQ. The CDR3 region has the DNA TGCGCCAGCAGCTTAATGGCAGGGGAAGGCTCTGGGGCCAACGTCCTGACTTTC. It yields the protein CASSLMAGEGSGANVLTF.

The CDR3 is CASSSGGSSGNTIYF. CDR3 DNA: TGTGCCAGCAGCTCGGGGGGTTCCTCTGGAAACACCATATATTTT. V and J are TRBV7-9 and TRBJ1-3; TRBD1 is a possible D gene (5 bases). CDR1 is SEHNR, CDR2 FQNEAQ, per germline (reference sequence). This CDR3 has 15 residues. The germline V and J ends were trimmed by 4 bases and 0 bases, with 10 bases remaining between them.

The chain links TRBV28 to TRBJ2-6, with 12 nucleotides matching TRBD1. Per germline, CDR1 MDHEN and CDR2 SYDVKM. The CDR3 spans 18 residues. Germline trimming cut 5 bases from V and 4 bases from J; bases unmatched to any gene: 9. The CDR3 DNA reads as TGTGCCAGCAGTCGGACCAGGGACAGGGGGCGAGGGGCCAACGTCCTGACTTTC. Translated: CASSRTRDRGRGANVLTF.